This T cell receptor (beta chain) was documented in a study of PD-L1 blockade in urothelial cancer. Study-wide results and caveats: Durable benefit was linked to greater 3-week expansion of tumor-associated blood clones.

Stated time point: peripheral blood 6 weeks after treatment start. Urothelial carcinoma affected the patients, and it was locally advanced or metastatic. Sequenced by immunoSEQ multiplex PCR; TCRdb stores in-frame clones only, minus some. The profile shows tens of thousands of clones, roughly 84% of them singletons. The CDR3 spans 16 residues. Germline CDR1 and CDR2: SGHTS and YDEGEE. V dropped 4 bases and J dropped 3; count of bases not matched to a gene: 9. About this clone itself: Its antigen is undetermined.

The rearrangement links TRBV5-8 to TRBJ2-5; 10 nucleotides align to TRBD2. The sequencing used PBMCs, collected around atezolizumab (anti-PD-L1) treatment. This clonotype was obtained from a man between 70 and 80 years old with urothelial cancer. The CDR3 loop reads CASSPGLAATKETQYF. CDR3 DNA sequence: TGTGCCAGCAGCCCCGGACTAGCGGCAACAAAAGAGACCCAGTACTTC.